This T cell receptor beta chain was captured by sequencing in a study of blood T cell repertoires in COVID-19. CDR3 length: 16 residues. V lost 3 bases and J lost 3, with 12 bases in between. Germline V gene data show CDR1 as ENHRY and CDR2 as SYGVKD. The protocol was immunoSEQ multiplex PCR, while the TCRdb copy is restricted to in-frame clones and leaves out a portion. In the table there are a few hundred thousand clones, 87% of which are singletons. Study members were between about 18 and 95 years old and lived in fewer than 30 US regions. Cohort 3 donors counted as recovered after two negative PCRs, clearance, or resolved symptoms.

This chain joins TRBV10-3 and TRBJ1-6; D is ambiguous. The TCR comes from a woman aged 45-65 years who had recovered from COVID-19. Specimen: PBMCs or T cells enriched from blood (not recorded which). CDR3 nucleotide sequence: TGTGCCATCAGTGACAACAGCTTGTTCTATAATTCACCCCTCCACTTT. This codes for CAISDNSLFYNSPLHF.